The entry that follows covers one T cell receptor (beta chain) sequence. Its antigen is unidentified. This record belongs to a study of cytomegalovirus exposure and HLA in healthy donors. Study overall: Ancestry clustering placed more than 65% of over 300 genotyped donors in the Caucasian-associated cluster.

Nominal health characterized the donors when sampled, though unrecorded immune exposures were likely. CDR1 is SNHLY and CDR2 is FYNNEI in the germline V gene. This CDR3 contains 12 residues. Trimming pared 4 bases from V and 7 bases from J, leaving 10 bases between. Vbeta (60) and Jbeta (13) primers were used in the PCR. Profiled with immunoSEQ multiplex PCR; TCRdb holds only in-frame clones, not every one. The sample carries about 100,000 clones, 60% to 75% recorded once. Whole-study findings and limits: Some public TCRs appeared in many individuals, while most sequences were rare. There were a few CMV-associated chains whose specificity for CMV antigens was confirmed in vitro.

This rearrangement joins TRBV2 to TRBJ1-2; D possibly corresponds to TRBD1 (5 bases). This receptor was obtained from a woman aged 70 to 79 in good health and CMV-seropositive. The sequencing sample was made of PBMCs. Here the CDR3 reads CASSGSGIGYTF. CDR3 DNA sequence: TGTGCCAGCAGTGGGTCAGGGATTGGCTACACCTTC.